Listed below are T cell receptor beta chains from one sample, sequenced in a study of T cell changes during pregnancy in multiple sclerosis. Profiled with immunoSEQ multiplex PCR; TCRdb holds only in-frame clones, not every one. The table has around 30,000 clones, more than 70% seen once. The specimen was CD8+ T cells from peripheral blood mononuclear cells, collected after pregnancy. The receptor set was obtained from a female donor with multiple sclerosis, enrolled in a pregnancy study. Both conserved end residues are part of each CDR3. A D gene is named only where the DNA matches it firmly. Clone size, where shown, is once, few, many, or a class for clones that have expanded.

J gene: TRBJ1-6; clone size: .; V gene: TRBV10-2; D gene: .; CDR3 length: 13; CDR3 DNA: TGCGCCAGCAGTGAGAGTGAGGCGGCACCCCTCCACTTT; CDR3 protein: CASSESEAAPLHF
J gene: TRBJ2-7; clone size: medium-sized; V gene: TRBV4-2; D gene: TRBD1; CDR3 length: 15; CDR3 DNA: TGTGCCAGCAGCCCTTGGACAGGGGTAACAGGCGAGCAGTACTTC; CDR3 protein: CASSPWTGVTGEQYF
J gene: TRBJ1-6; clone size: .; V gene: TRBV19; D gene: TRBD1; CDR3 length: 14; CDR3 DNA: TGTGCCAGTAGATCGGGACAGACGAATTCACCCCTCCACTTT; CDR3 protein: CASRSGQTNSPLHF
J gene: TRBJ1-5; clone size: .; V gene: TRBV19; D gene: .; CDR3 length: 14; CDR3 DNA: TGTGCCAGCGAGGGGGAATGGAGCAATCAGCCCCAGCATTTT; CDR3 protein: CASEGEWSNQPQHF
J gene: TRBJ2-3; clone size: .; V gene: TRBV7-7; D gene: TRBD2; CDR3 length: 12; CDR3 DNA: TGTGCTAGCAGCTCTGGGGAGGGTACGCAGTATTTT; CDR3 protein: CASSSGEGTQYF
J gene: TRBJ1-2; clone size: .; V gene: TRBV9; D gene: .; CDR3 length: 14; CDR3 DNA: TGTGCCAGCAGCGTACTCGGGGGAAATAGTGGCTACACCTTC; CDR3 protein: CASSVLGGNSGYTF
J gene: TRBJ2-2; clone size: .; V gene: TRBV28; D gene: .; CDR3 length: 18; CDR3 DNA: TGTGCCAGCAGTTTATGGCTCCTTTCAGGGTCGGGCACCGGGGAGCTGTTTTTT; CDR3 protein: CASSLWLLSGSGTGELFF
J gene: TRBJ2-7; clone size: .; V gene: TRBV10-3; D gene: TRBD1; CDR3 length: 13; CDR3 DNA: TGTGCCACCGGGACAGAACTCTCCTACGAGCAGTACTTC; CDR3 protein: CATGTELSYEQYF
J gene: TRBJ2-5; clone size: .; V gene: TRBV7-3; D gene: .; CDR3 length: 15; CDR3 DNA: TGTGCCAGCAGCTTTGAGGGGATTACAGGGGAGACCCAGTACTTC; CDR3 protein: CASSFEGITGETQYF
J gene: TRBJ2-3; clone size: .; V gene: TRBV6-1; D gene: TRBD2; CDR3 length: 17; CDR3 DNA: TGTGCCAGCAGTGAAAGGATCGCGGGGGGAAGCACAGATACGCAGTATTTT; CDR3 protein: CASSERIAGGSTDTQYF
J gene: TRBJ2-7; clone size: .; V gene: TRBV5-6; D gene: TRBD1; CDR3 length: 14; CDR3 DNA: TGTGCCAGCAGCTGGGGGGACAGGCTAGACGAGCAGTACTTC; CDR3 protein: CASSWGDRLDEQYF
J gene: TRBJ2-7; clone size: .; V gene: TRBV27; D gene: TRBD2; CDR3 length: 12; CDR3 DNA: TGTGCCAGCAGGGGACTAGCAGAAGAGCAGTACTTC; CDR3 protein: CASRGLAEEQYF
J gene: TRBJ2-7; clone size: .; V gene: TRBV7-6; D gene: .; CDR3 length: 14; CDR3 DNA: TGTGCCAGCACCCCCGTCGACAGGACCTACGAGCAGTACTTC; CDR3 protein: CASTPVDRTYEQYF
J gene: TRBJ2-1; clone size: .; V gene: TRBV6-1; D gene: TRBD2; CDR3 length: 14; CDR3 DNA: TGTGTCAGCAGTGAGGAGACTAGCTTTAGTGAGCAGTTCTTC; CDR3 protein: CVSSEETSFSEQFF
J gene: TRBJ2-3; clone size: once; V gene: TRBV13; D gene: .; CDR3 length: 15; CDR3 DNA: TGTGCCAGCAGCTTAGCTGGACTGTTCACAGATACGCAGTATTTT; CDR3 protein: CASSLAGLFTDTQYF
J gene: TRBJ1-5; clone size: .; V gene: TRBV28; D gene: .; CDR3 length: 17; CDR3 DNA: TGTGCCAGCAGTTTAGGACTGACCCTCATGGGCAATCAGCCCCAGCATTTT; CDR3 protein: CASSLGLTLMGNQPQHF
J gene: TRBJ1-1; clone size: .; V gene: TRBV9; D gene: .; CDR3 length: 13; CDR3 DNA: TGTGCCAGCAGCGTAGGCCCTATCACTGAAGCTTTCTTT; CDR3 protein: CASSVGPITEAFF
J gene: TRBJ2-4; clone size: .; V gene: TRBV28; D gene: TRBD1; CDR3 length: 14; CDR3 DNA: TGTGCCAGCAGACCACAGGGGCTAGGGGACATTCAGTACTTC; CDR3 protein: CASRPQGLGDIQYF
J gene: TRBJ2-2; clone size: .; V gene: TRBV6-6; D gene: .; CDR3 length: 15; CDR3 DNA: TGTGCCAGCAAGGTGCCGGGGGGCCTCGGCGGGGAGCTGTTTTTT; CDR3 protein: CASKVPGGLGGELFF
J gene: TRBJ1-1; clone size: .; V gene: TRBV27; D gene: .; CDR3 length: 11; CDR3 DNA: TGTGCCAGCAGTTGGGGGGGAGAAGCTTTCTTT; CDR3 protein: CASSWGGEAFF
J gene: TRBJ1-1; clone size: .; V gene: TRBV2; D gene: .; CDR3 length: 13; CDR3 DNA: TGTGCCGGGGCTGTAGAACTGAACACTGAAGCTTTCTTT; CDR3 protein: CAGAVELNTEAFF
J gene: TRBJ1-1; clone size: .; V gene: TRBV30; D gene: .; CDR3 length: 14; CDR3 DNA: TGTGCCTGGATCGCCATTGGAGTGGACACTGAAGCTTTCTTT; CDR3 protein: CAWIAIGVDTEAFF
J gene: TRBJ1-5; clone size: .; V gene: TRBV5-6; D gene: .; CDR3 length: 13; CDR3 DNA: TGTGCCAGCAGCTCCGAGGGCAATCAGCCCCAGCATTTT; CDR3 protein: CASSSEGNQPQHF
J gene: TRBJ2-3; clone size: .; V gene: TRBV27; D gene: .; CDR3 length: 12; CDR3 DNA: TGTGCCAGTTCGCCTACGGCAGATACGCAGTATTTT; CDR3 protein: CASSPTADTQYF